This T cell receptor (beta chain) was recorded in a study of T cells in narcolepsy. Study overall: Healthy controls were enrolled alongside patients with narcolepsy type 1 or type 2. The study's findings and limits: HCRT-specific and TRIB2-specific autoreactive clonotypes appeared among same-patient CSF and blood CD4+ clonotypes. Reportedly, autoreactive clonotypes were serially detected in patients' blood but not controls'. Some memory CD4+ repertoires had no autoreactive clone sequences.

Clones were sequenced by immunoSEQ multiplex PCR, and TCRdb holds only the in-frame ones, with some missing. The table lists 25,000 to 35,000 clones, roughly four fifths of them singletons, with less than 1.2% in the top ten. With respect to this clone: The antigen is not known.

The germline CDR1 and CDR2 sequences are SEHNR and FQNEAQ (reference sequence). The V gene end was trimmed by 5 bases and the J gene end by 5 bases; junction bases not matched to a gene: 10. The CDR3 is made up of 15 amino acids. The sample was CD45RA- memory CD4+ T cells from PBMCs. The sequence came from a human donor with narcolepsy. V and J are TRBV7-9 and TRBJ2-7; 9 bases map to TRBD1. As DNA, the CDR3 is TGTGCCAGCAGCACCTACGGGACAGGGAGCAACGAGCAGTACTTC. Protein sequence: CASSTYGTGSNEQYF.